This passage covers 19 T cell receptor beta chains from one sample sequenced in a study of shared clonotypes between healthy human individuals. Produced via immunoSEQ multiplex PCR; TCRdb's table is partial and in-frame only. The table shows 450,000 to 500,000 clones, with almost 80% occurring only once. The sample taken for sequencing was PBMCs. The receptors come from a middle-aged woman in good health. Some clones in this sample may be carry-over from other donors' samples.

This clone was picked up a small number of times. Written as DNA, the CDR3 is TGTGCCAGCAGCTTAGCGGAGACTAGAGGCTACGAGCAGTACTTC. Protein product: CASSLAETRGYEQYF. The chain links TRBV7-8 to TRBJ2-7; possible D gene TRBD2, 6 bases. The V gene lost 0 bases and the J gene lost 3 bases, with 12 bases spanning the gap. From germline, CDR1 is SGHVS and CDR2 FQNEAQ. The CDR3 extends over 15 amino acids.

In regard to this clone: The same CDR3 can be traced to other DNA sequences in this sample. The chain couples TRBV7-8 to TRBJ1-5; no reliable D call. Germline CDR1 SGHVS, CDR2 FQNEAQ. V was clipped by 1 base and J by 5 bases, with 6 bases between them. The CDR3 totals 13 residues. CDR3 in DNA: TGTGCCAGCAGCTTAGTGGGTGATCAGCCCCAGCATTTT. This codes for CASSLVGDQPQHF.

As to this clone: Other nucleotide sequences in the sample specify the same CDR3. This CDR3 reads CASSLGGGAAYEQYF. CDR3 coding DNA: TGTGCCAGCAGCTTAGGGGGCGGGGCGGCCTACGAGCAGTACTTC. The chain recombines TRBV7-2 with TRBJ2-7; a possible D gene is TRBD2 (6 bases). The V end was cut by 1 base, the J end by 2 bases, with 12 bases between. Germline V gene lookup returns CDR1 SGHTA and CDR2 FQGNSA. This CDR3 has 15 amino acids.

This chain uses TRBV28 with TRBJ2-1, with D perhaps matching TRBD2 (6 bases). Trimming took off 6 bases at V and 8 bases at J, with 17 bases between the two ends. Germline CDR1 reads MDHEN; CDR2 reads SYDVKM. The CDR3 extends over 14 amino acids. CDR3 sequence (DNA): TGTGCCAGCAGACCTGGCGGGATCTTGGATGAGCAGTTCTTC. Encoded protein: CASRPGGILDEQFF.

In this sample, this clone turned up a few times. The chain recombines TRBV11-2 with TRBJ1-1; 7 bases agree with TRBD1. Trimming removed 3 bases from V and 1 base from J; junction bases left unmatched: 17. The CDR3 sequence is 19 residues long. Looked up from germline, CDR1 is SGHAT and CDR2 is FQNNGV. The CDR3 nucleotides read TGTGCCAGCAGCTTGTCGGTCCCGTGGGGGACAGTAAAGAACACTGAAGCTTTCTTT. Amino acids: CASSLSVPWGTVKNTEAFF. Looking up the rest from reference TRBV11-2 and TRBJ1-1 gives the full variable domain: EAGVAQSPRYKIIEKRQSVAFWCNPISGHATLYWYQQILGQGPKLLIQFQNNGVVDDSQLPKDRFSAERLKGVDSTLKIQPAKLEDSAVYLCASSLSVPWGTVKNTEAFFGQGTRLTVV.

V gene TRBV7-9 combines with J gene TRBJ2-7, with 10 bases matching TRBD1. This CDR3 contains 12 residues. Germline CDR1 SEHNR, CDR2 FQNEAQ (reference sequence). The CDR3 loop reads CASGQGHYEQYF. DNA of the CDR3: TGTGCTTCGGGACAGGGGCACTACGAGCAGTACTTC.

A word on this clone: This could be a read error, since a much larger clone is one nucleotide away. The V call is TRBV6-4, the J call TRBJ2-6; D ambiguous. With 2 bases removed from V and 2 bases from J, the gap between germline ends came to 4 bases. Looked up from germline, CDR1 is MRHNA and CDR2 is SNTAGT. CDR3 length: 14 residues. The chain's CDR3 is CASSDGAGANVLTF. CDR3 coding DNA: TGTGCCAGCAGTGACGGGGCTGGGGCCAACGTCCTGACTTTC.

The chain couples TRBV27 to TRBJ1-5; D gene unclear. V was cut by 5 bases and J by 9 bases, with 11 bases left in between. Germline loops: CDR1 MNHEY, CDR2 SMNVEV (reference sequence). The CDR3 has 12 amino acids. The CDR3 DNA follows: TGTGCCAGCAGTCCCTCAGTGGGGCCCCAGCATTTT. It yields the protein CASSPSVGPQHF.

The chain is built from TRBV25-1 and TRBJ1-4; the D is unclear. The V gene's germline CDR1 is MGHDK and CDR2 SYGVNS. The CDR3 is made up of 17 amino acids. Trimming took 3 bases from V and 8 from J, leaving 22 bases between them. CDR3 nucleotide sequence: TGTGCCAGCAGTGATAGTAGGGCAAGGCTGAGTCGGGAAAAACTGTTTTTT. This encodes CASSDSRARLSREKLFF.

This clone was observed at least ten times. The gene calls are TRBV5-1 and TRBJ1-2, with D perhaps matching TRBD1 (6 bases). Looked up from germline, CDR1 is SGHRS and CDR2 is YFSETQ. V was cut by 7 bases and J by 1 base, with 11 bases left in between. The CDR3 extends over 13 amino acids. The CDR3 protein is CASGAGDNYGYTF. For the CDR3, the DNA is TGCGCCAGCGGGGCAGGGGATAACTATGGCTACACCTTC.

This chain uses TRBV2 with TRBJ2-3; D is perhaps TRBD2 (5 bases). This CDR3 has 14 residues. CDR1 and CDR2 (germline): SNHLY, FYNNEI. Trimming left V 6 bases short and J 0 bases short, with 10 bases between. CDR3 nucleotide sequence: TGTGCCAGCAGGCCAGCGGAGAGCACAGATACGCAGTATTTT. It is translated as CASRPAESTDTQYF.

V and J are TRBV14 and TRBJ2-2, with D unresolved. Germline V gives CDR1 SGHDN, CDR2 FVKESK. Trimming took 4 bases from V and 4 from J, leaving 13 bases between them. This CDR3 contains 15 residues. CDR3 DNA: TGTGCCAGCAGCCCCAGAGAGGTTGGCACCGGGGAGCTGTTTTTT. This gives the protein CASSPREVGTGELFF.

CDR3 bases: TGTGCCAGCTCGCGGGACGCTCCGAACACCGGGGAGCTGTTTTTT. Translation gives CASSRDAPNTGELFF. This sequence joins TRBV18 and TRBJ2-2; possible D gene TRBD2, 6 bases. CDR1 KGHSH and CDR2 LQKENI come from the germline V gene. The V gene lost 6 bases and the J gene lost 0 bases, with 11 bases spanning the gap. CDR3 length: 15 residues.

The V and J genes are TRBV29-1 and TRBJ1-1; 12 bases map to TRBD1. The CDR3 is 13 amino acids. Trimming cost V 7 bases and J 5 bases; bases outside gene matches: 5. In germline, CDR1 is SQVTM, CDR2 ANQGSEA. The CDR3 protein is CSAGQGAETEAFF. The CDR3, as DNA: TGCAGCGCGGGACAGGGGGCGGAAACTGAAGCTTTCTTT.

This chain uses TRBV5-1 with TRBJ2-1; the match to TRBD2 covers 8 bases. CDR3 length: 14 amino acids. CDR1 and CDR2 from the germline V gene are SGHRS and YFSETQ. V gave up 2 bases and J gave up 5 bases; unmatched junction bases: 3. The CDR3 region has the DNA TGCGCCAGCAGCTTTAGCGGGGATCACAATGAGCAGTTCTTC. The encoded protein is CASSFSGDHNEQFF.

This sequence joins TRBV19 and TRBJ1-4; the match to TRBD1 covers 7 bases. This CDR3 has 15 amino acids. The ends lost 4 bases at V and 3 bases at J; junction bases unmatched: 5. Germline V gene lookup returns CDR1 LNHDA and CDR2 SQIVND (reference sequence). CDR3 nucleotides: TGTGCCAGTAGTACAACAGGGGCCCCTAATGAAAAACTGTTTTTT. Translation gives CASSTTGAPNEKLFF. Based on the CDR3 plus reference TRBV19 and TRBJ1-4, the full variable domain is DGGITQSPKYLFRKEGQNVTLSCEQNLNHDAMYWYRQDPGQGLRLIYYSQIVNDFQKGDIAEGYSVSREKKESFPLTVTSAQKNPTAFYLCASSTTGAPNEKLFFGSGTQLSVL.

In this sample, this clone turned up a few times. The V gene is TRBV30, the J gene TRBJ2-2; 9 nucleotides match TRBD2. This CDR3 region has 14 residues. With V trimmed by 1 base and J by 8 bases, 5 bases remained unmatched. Germline lookup yields CDR1 GTSNPN and CDR2 SVGIG (reference sequence). The CDR3 region is CAWSAETSGGELFF. The DNA of the CDR3 is TGTGCCTGGAGTGCAGAGACTAGCGGTGGGGAGCTGTTTTTT.

The CDR3 loop is CASSLGYRGSMNTEAFF. CDR3 DNA: TGCGCCAGCAGCTTGGGTTACAGGGGTTCAATGAACACTGAAGCTTTCTTT. The chain is built from TRBV5-1 and TRBJ1-1; 7 bases line up with TRBD1. Germline assignment: CDR1 SGHRS and CDR2 YFSETQ. V gave up 0 bases and J gave up 0 bases; unmatched junction bases: 8. The CDR3 totals 17 residues.

The rearrangement links TRBV5-4 to TRBJ2-2; D unclear. There are 13 residues in the CDR3. Trimming cost V 4 bases and J 5 bases, with 9 bases left between them. The V gene's germline CDR1 is SGHNT and CDR2 YYREEE (reference sequence). CDR3 nucleotides: TGTGCCAGCAGCCCCGGCGCGACCGGGGAGCTGTTTTTT. Its protein is CASSPGATGELFF. Looking up the rest from reference TRBV5-4 and TRBJ2-2 gives the full variable domain: ETGVTQSPTHLIKTRGQQVTLRCSSQSGHNTVSWYQQALGQGPQFIFQYYREEENGRGNFPPRFSGLQFPNYSSELNVNALELDDSALYLCASSPGATGELFFGEGSRLTVL.